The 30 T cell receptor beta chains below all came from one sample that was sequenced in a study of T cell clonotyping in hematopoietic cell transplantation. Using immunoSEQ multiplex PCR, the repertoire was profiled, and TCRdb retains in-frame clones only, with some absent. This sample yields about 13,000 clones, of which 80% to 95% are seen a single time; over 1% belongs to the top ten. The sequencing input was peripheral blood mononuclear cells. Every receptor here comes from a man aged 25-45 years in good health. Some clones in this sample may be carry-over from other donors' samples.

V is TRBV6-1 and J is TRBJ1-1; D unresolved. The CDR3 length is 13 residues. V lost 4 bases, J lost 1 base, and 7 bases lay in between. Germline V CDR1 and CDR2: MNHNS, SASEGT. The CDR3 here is CASSVTGNTEAFF. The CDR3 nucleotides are TGTGCCAGCAGTGTTACGGGGAACACTGAAGCTTTCTTT.

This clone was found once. The CDR3: CASSLQGNTEAFF. CDR3 bases: TGTGCCAGCAGTTTACAGGGGAACACTGAAGCTTTCTTT. V usage is TRBV6-1 and J usage is TRBJ1-1, with a tentative D call TRBD1 (6 bases). The V and J ends lost 5 bases and 1 base respectively, with 8 bases between them. This CDR3 region has 13 residues. Per germline, CDR1 MNHNS and CDR2 SASEGT.

CDR3 amino acids: CASSPQIGGIKETQYF. The DNA of the CDR3 is TGTGCCAGCAGCCCTCAAATTGGCGGGATAAAAGAGACCCAGTACTTC. This rearrangement joins TRBV11-1 to TRBJ2-5; possible D gene TRBD2, 6 bases. Per the germline V gene, CDR1 is SGHAT and CDR2 is FQDESV (reference sequence). V dropped 5 bases and J dropped 3 bases, with 19 bases sitting between them. The CDR3 has 16 amino acids.

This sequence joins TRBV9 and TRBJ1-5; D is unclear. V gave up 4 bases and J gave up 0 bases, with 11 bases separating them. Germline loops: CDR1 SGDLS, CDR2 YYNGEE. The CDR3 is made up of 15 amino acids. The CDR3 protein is CASSPGASSNQPQHF. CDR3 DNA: TGTGCCAGCAGCCCCGGCGCCAGTAGCAATCAGCCCCAGCATTTT.

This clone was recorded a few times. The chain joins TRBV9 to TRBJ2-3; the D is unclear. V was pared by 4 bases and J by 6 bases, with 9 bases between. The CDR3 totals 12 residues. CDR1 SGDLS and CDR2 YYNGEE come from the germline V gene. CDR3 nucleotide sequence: TGTGCCAGCAGCCTCGGCGGCGATACGCAGTATTTT. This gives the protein CASSLGGDTQYF. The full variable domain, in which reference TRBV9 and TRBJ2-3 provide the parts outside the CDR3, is DSGVTQTPKHLITATGQRVTLRCSPRSGDLSVYWYQQSLDQGLQFLIQYYNGEERAKGNILERFSAQQFPDLHSELNLSSLELGDSALYFCASSLGGDTQYFGPGTRLTVL.

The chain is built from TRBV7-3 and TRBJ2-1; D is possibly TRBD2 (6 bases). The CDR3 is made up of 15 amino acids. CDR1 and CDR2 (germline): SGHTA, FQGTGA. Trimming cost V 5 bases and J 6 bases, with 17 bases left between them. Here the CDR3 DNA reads TGTGCCAGCAGCGCGGACATCGGACTATCCAATGAGCAGTTCTTC. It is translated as CASSADIGLSNEQFF.

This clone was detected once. CDR3 residues: CASSPGQGETEAFF. DNA for the CDR3: TGTGCCAGCAGCCCGGGACAGGGAGAGACTGAAGCTTTCTTT. The genes are TRBV7-8 and TRBJ1-1; 9 nucleotides agree with TRBD1. The CDR3 has 14 amino acids. Trimming took 5 bases from V and 5 from J; bases not matched to a gene: 6. CDR1 and CDR2 from the germline V gene are SGHVS and FQNEAQ. Based on the CDR3 plus reference TRBV7-8 and TRBJ1-1, the full variable domain is GAGVSQSPRYKVAKRGQDVALRCDPISGHVSLFWYQQALGQGPEFLTYFQNEAQLDKSGLPSDRFFAERPEGSVSTLKIQRTQQEDSAVYLCASSPGQGETEAFFGQGTRLTVV.

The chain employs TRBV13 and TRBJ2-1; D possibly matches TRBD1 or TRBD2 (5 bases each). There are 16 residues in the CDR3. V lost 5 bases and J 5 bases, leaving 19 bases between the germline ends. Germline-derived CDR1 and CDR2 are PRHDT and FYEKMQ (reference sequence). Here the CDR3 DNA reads TGTGCCAGCAGCGCCGGGTTGAGGGGTTATGACAATGAGCAGTTCTTC. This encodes CASSAGLRGYDNEQFF.

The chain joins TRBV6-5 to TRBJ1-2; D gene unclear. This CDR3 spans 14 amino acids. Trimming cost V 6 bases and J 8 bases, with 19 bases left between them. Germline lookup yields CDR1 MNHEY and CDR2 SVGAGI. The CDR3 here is CASSPQRVDLGYTF. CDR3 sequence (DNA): TGTGCCAGCAGCCCTCAAAGGGTAGATTTGGGCTACACCTTC.

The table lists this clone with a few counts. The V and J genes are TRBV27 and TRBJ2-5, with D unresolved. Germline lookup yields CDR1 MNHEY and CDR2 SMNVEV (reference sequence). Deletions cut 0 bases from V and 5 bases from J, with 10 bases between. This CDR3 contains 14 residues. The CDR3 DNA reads TGTGCCAGCAGTTTATCGCGTAGGACGGAGACCCAGTACTTC. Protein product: CASSLSRRTETQYF.

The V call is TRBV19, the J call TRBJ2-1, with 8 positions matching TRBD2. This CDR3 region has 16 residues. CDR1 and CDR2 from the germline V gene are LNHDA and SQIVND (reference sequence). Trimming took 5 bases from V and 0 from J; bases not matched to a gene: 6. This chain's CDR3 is CASSPAGTSSYNEQFF. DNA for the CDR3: TGTGCCAGTAGTCCAGCCGGGACTAGCTCCTACAATGAGCAGTTCTTC.

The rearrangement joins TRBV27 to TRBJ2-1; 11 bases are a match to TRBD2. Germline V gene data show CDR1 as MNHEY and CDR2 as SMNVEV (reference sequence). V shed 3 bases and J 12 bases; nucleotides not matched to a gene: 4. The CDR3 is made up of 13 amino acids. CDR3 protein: CASSFTSGRWQFF. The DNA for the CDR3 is TGTGCCAGCAGTTTTACTAGCGGGAGATGGCAGTTCTTC.

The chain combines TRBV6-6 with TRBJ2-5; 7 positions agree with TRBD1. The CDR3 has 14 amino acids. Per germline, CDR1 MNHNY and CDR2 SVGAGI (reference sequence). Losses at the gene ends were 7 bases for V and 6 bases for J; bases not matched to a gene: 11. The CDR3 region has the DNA TGTGCCAGCACCGAAACAGGGGTACAAAAGACCCAGTACTTC. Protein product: CASTETGVQKTQYF.

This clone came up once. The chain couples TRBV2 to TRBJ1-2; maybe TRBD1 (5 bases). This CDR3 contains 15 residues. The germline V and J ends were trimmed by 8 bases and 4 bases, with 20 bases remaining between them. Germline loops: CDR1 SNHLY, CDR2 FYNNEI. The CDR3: CASVDSPRALYGYTF. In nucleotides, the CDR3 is TGTGCCAGCGTTGACAGTCCCCGCGCTCTCTATGGCTACACCTTC.

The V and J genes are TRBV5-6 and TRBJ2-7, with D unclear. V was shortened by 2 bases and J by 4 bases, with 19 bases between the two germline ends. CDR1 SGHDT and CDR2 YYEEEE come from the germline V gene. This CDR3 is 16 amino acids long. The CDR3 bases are TGTGCCAGCAGCTTATCTTCAGTTCTCGTGATTTACGAGCAGTACTTC. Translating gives CASSLSSVLVIYEQYF.

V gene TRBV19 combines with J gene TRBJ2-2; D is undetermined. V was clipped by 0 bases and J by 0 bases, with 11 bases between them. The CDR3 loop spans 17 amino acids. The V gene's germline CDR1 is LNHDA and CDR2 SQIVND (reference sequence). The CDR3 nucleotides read TGTGCCAGTAGTATAGATCATGGAGCACCGAACACCGGGGAGCTGTTTTTT. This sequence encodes CASSIDHGAPNTGELFF.

The CDR3: CASSRGRTGNTIYF. As DNA, the CDR3 is TGTGCCAGCAGCCGAGGGAGGACTGGAAACACCATATATTTT. V is TRBV6-5 and J is TRBJ1-3; D ambiguous. This CDR3 has 14 residues. Trimming removed 6 bases at V and 2 bases at J, with 11 bases between. The germline CDR1 and CDR2 sequences are MNHEY and SVGAGI.

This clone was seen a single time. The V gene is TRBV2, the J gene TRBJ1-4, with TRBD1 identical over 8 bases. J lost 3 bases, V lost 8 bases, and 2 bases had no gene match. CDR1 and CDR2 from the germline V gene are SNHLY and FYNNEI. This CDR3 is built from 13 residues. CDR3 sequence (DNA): TGTGCCAGCTCAGGGGGCGCTAATGAAAAACTGTTTTTT. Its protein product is CASSGGANEKLFF.

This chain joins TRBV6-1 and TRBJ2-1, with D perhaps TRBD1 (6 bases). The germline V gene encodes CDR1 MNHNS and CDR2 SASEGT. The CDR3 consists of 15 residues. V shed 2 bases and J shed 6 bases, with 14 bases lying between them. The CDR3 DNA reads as TGTGCCAGCAGTGAACAGGGGAGAGGCCTCAATGAGCAGTTCTTC. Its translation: CASSEQGRGLNEQFF.

The CDR3 sequence is CASSQNMLAGVFPDTQYF. The CDR3 DNA follows: TGTGCCAGCAGCCAAAATATGTTGGCGGGAGTCTTCCCAGATACGCAGTATTTT. The genes are TRBV11-2 and TRBJ2-3; 7 nucleotides match TRBD2. The V gene end was trimmed by 5 bases and the J gene end by 4 bases; junction bases not matched to a gene: 18. The germline V gene has CDR1 SGHAT and CDR2 FQNNGV. CDR3 size: 18 residues.

The CDR3 spells CASSSSGGDQPQHF. CDR3 bases: TGTGCCAGCAGTTCATCAGGAGGCGATCAGCCCCAGCATTTT. The rearrangement uses TRBV6-5 and TRBJ1-5; D gene unclear. The V and J ends lost 4 bases and 5 bases respectively, with 12 bases between them. CDR1 is MNHEY, CDR2 SVGAGI, per germline. This CDR3 has 14 amino acids.

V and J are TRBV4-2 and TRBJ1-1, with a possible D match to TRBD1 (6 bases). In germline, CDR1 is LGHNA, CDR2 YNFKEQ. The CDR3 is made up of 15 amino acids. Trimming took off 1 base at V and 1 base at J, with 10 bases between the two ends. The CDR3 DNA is TGTGCCAGCAGCCAAGTGACAGGAGAGAACACTGAAGCTTTCTTT. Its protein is CASSQVTGENTEAFF.

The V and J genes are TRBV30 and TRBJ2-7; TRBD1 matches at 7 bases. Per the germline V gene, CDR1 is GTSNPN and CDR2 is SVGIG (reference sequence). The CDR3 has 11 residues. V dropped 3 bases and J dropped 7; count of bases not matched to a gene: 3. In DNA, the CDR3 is TGTGCCTGGAGGACAGGGATAGAGCAGTACTTC. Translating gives CAWRTGIEQYF.

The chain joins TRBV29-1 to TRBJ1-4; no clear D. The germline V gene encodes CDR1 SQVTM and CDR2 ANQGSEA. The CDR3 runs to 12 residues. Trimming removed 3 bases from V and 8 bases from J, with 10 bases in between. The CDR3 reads CSVDLGGEKLFF. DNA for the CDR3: TGCAGCGTTGATTTGGGCGGCGAAAAACTGTTTTTT.

CDR3 protein: CASTLVQGRGYTF. The CDR3 DNA reads TGTGCCAGCACCCTGGTACAGGGTCGTGGCTACACCTTC. This rearrangement joins TRBV7-2 to TRBJ1-2; possible D gene TRBD1, 6 bases. V dropped 7 bases and J dropped 7 bases, with 16 bases sitting between them. The germline CDR1 and CDR2 sequences are SGHTA and FQGNSA. This CDR3 is 13 amino acids long.

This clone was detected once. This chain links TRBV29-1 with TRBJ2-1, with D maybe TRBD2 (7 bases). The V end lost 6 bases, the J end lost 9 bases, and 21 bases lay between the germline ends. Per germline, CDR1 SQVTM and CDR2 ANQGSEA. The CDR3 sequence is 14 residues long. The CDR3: CSVQPRGGAGEQFF. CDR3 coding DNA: TGCAGCGTCCAACCGAGGGGGGGGGCCGGTGAGCAGTTCTTC.

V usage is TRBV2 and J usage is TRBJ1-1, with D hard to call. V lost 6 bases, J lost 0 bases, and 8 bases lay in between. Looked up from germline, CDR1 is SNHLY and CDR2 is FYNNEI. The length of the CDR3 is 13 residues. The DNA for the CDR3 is TGTGCCAGCAGGATCAGGTTGAACACTGAAGCTTTCTTT. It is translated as CASRIRLNTEAFF.

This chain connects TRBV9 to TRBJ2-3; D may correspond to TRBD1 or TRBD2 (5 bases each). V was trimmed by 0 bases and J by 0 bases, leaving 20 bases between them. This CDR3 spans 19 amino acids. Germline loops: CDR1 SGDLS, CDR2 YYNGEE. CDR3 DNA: TGTGCCAGCAGCGTAGTTCCCCTCCCGACCGGGGCTAGCACAGATACGCAGTATTTT. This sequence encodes CASSVVPLPTGASTDTQYF. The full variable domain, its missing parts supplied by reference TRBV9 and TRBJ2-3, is DSGVTQTPKHLITATGQRVTLRCSPRSGDLSVYWYQQSLDQGLQFLIQYYNGEERAKGNILERFSAQQFPDLHSELNLSSLELGDSALYFCASSVVPLPTGASTDTQYFGPGTRLTVL.

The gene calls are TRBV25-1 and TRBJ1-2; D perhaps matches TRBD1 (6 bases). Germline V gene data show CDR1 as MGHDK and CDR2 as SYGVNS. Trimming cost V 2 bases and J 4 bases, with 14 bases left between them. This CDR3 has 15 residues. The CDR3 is CASSEGGGRIYGYTF. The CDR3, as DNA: TGTGCCAGCAGTGAAGGAGGGGGGCGCATCTATGGCTACACCTTC.

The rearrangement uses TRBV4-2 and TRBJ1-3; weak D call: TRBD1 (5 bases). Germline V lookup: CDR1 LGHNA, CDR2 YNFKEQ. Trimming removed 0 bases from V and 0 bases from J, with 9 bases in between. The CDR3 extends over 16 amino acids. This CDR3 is CASSQDPGTSGNTIYF. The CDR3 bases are TGTGCCAGCAGCCAAGACCCAGGGACCTCTGGAAACACCATATATTTT.